The clone carrying this TCR beta chain was recorded many times. Its antigen remains unidentified. Patients between 18 and 65 years old had hyperthyroidism, newly diagnosed and lasting under 2 months. Not enrolled were patients with uncontrolled infection, other autoimmune disease, pregnancy or lactation. What was amplified from RNA transcripts were TCR beta CDR3 regions. The HTBI primer set was used in a first-round RT-PCR of the TCR CDR3. Via MiXCR, TCRdb re-called the multiplex PCR reads, giving one row per CDR3 protein. The table shows around 200,000 distinct CDR3 sequences, with approximately 17% occurring only once. This sample was taken from a study of T cells in Graves' hyperthyroidism and ophthalmopathy. General study findings and limits: Ophthalmopathy was model-predicted a median roughly 6.3 months pre-onset. The authors' 13 V-J model separated ophthalmopathy from stable hyperthyroidism.

Trimming took 4 bases from V and 2 from J; bases not matched to a gene: 7. Germline V CDR1 and CDR2: SGHRS, YFSETQ. The CDR3 contains 17 residues. This clonotype originated in a woman between 50 and 59 years old with Graves' hyperthyroidism. The V and J genes are TRBV5-1 and TRBJ2-2, with 11 nucleotides matching TRBD2. Material: blood. The CDR3 is CASSLSGGAFNTGELFF. For the CDR3, the DNA is TGCGCCAGCAGCCTTAGCGGGGGGGCCTTCAACACCGGGGAGCTGTTTTTT.